The entry that follows covers one T cell receptor beta chain sequence. CDR1 is MRHNA and CDR2 is SNTAGT in the germline V gene. Trimming cost V 6 bases and J 7 bases; bases outside gene matches: 4. The CDR3 is 13 residues long. This sample stems from a study of blood T cell repertoires in COVID-19. Study as a whole: Collection of acute and convalescent COVID-19 samples took place in the United States, Italy and Spain. PBMCs, B-cell-depleted T cells, or T cells provided the cDNA or gDNA that made up the material.

The authors' processing: It was from reference gene primer amplification that nucleated cell counts were estimated. The repertoire was sequenced with immunoSEQ multiplex PCR; TCRdb's copy has only in-frame clones and lacks some. V, J and clone size are taken as reported in that table, and D and trimming were inferred from the DNA itself. The table shows about 130,000 clones, with around nine tenths occurring only once. The V gene is TRBV6-4, the J gene TRBJ2-1, with 9 nucleotides matching TRBD2. The sample was peripheral blood. This TCR derives from a man in his sixties or seventies with active COVID-19. CDR3: CASSVSGRNEQFF. The CDR3 coding sequence is TGTGCCAGCAGCGTTAGCGGGAGAAATGAGCAGTTCTTC.